The rows below give T cell receptor beta chains drawn from one sample of a study of shared clonotypes between healthy human individuals. Repertoires were generated with immunoSEQ multiplex PCR, while TCRdb's copy carries only in-frame clones and drops some. The repertoire has around 2.1 million clones, under 95% of them found once; the top ten carry more than 1.5%. Sequenced sample: naive CD8+ T cells from PBMCs. The source is a man between 18 and 29 years old in good health. Some clones in this sample may be carry-over from other donors' samples. The CDR3 runs from the conserved cysteine through the conserved F or W. D genes are given only for firm matches. Some rows have no size entry. The others give once, few or many, or a class for an expanded clone.

length	V	D	J	size	CDR3	DNA
16	TRBV2	NA	TRBJ1-3	NA	CASSEGAWGSGNTIYF	TGTGCCAGCAGTGAGGGAGCTTGGGGCTCTGGAAACACCATATATTTT
14	TRBV11-2	NA	TRBJ2-5	NA	CASSTRELQETQYF	TGTGCCAGCAGCACCCGGGAGCTCCAAGAGACCCAGTACTTC
14	TRBV19	NA	TRBJ2-3	NA	CASSNPGSSDTQYF	TGTGCCAGTAGTAACCCTGGGAGTTCGGATACGCAGTATTTT
12	TRBV27	NA	TRBJ1-5	NA	CASSFLNQPQHF	TGTGCCAGCAGTTTCCTCAATCAGCCCCAGCATTTT
16	TRBV27	NA	TRBJ1-1	NA	CASSPGAGVVSAEAFF	TGTGCCAGCAGTCCAGGGGCAGGGGTTGTGAGCGCTGAAGCTTTCTTT
16	TRBV27	TRBD1	TRBJ1-2	NA	CASSFRDRGPAYGYTF	TGTGCCAGCAGTTTTAGGGACAGGGGCCCCGCCTATGGCTACACCTTC
16	TRBV7-6	TRBD2	TRBJ2-1	NA	CASSVLIAGVYNEQFF	TGTGCCAGCAGCGTTCTGATAGCGGGAGTTTACAATGAGCAGTTCTTC
13	TRBV27	NA	TRBJ1-4	NA	CASRGGSNEKLFF	TGTGCCAGCAGGGGGGGGTCTAATGAAAAACTGTTTTTT
16	TRBV27	NA	TRBJ2-1	NA	CASRDPGEDSYNEQFF	TGTGCCAGCAGGGACCCAGGGGAGGACTCCTACAATGAGCAGTTCTTC
15	TRBV4-2	NA	TRBJ2-7	NA	CASSQDRTEIYEQYF	TGTGCCAGCAGCCAAGACCGGACAGAAATCTACGAGCAGTACTTC
14	TRBV7-9	NA	TRBJ1-4	few	CASSLGQYNEKLFF	TGTGCCAGCAGCTTAGGACAGTACAATGAAAAACTGTTTTTT
16	TRBV27	TRBD2	TRBJ2-1	once	CASTVLAGGPYNEQFF	TGTGCCAGCACCGTACTAGCGGGAGGCCCCTACAATGAGCAGTTCTTC
15	TRBV5-8	NA	TRBJ2-1	NA	CASSFRARGHNEQFF	NA
15	TRBV28	NA	TRBJ1-2	NA	CASRRHGGLYYGYTF	TGTGCCAGCAGGCGCCATGGGGGGCTTTACTATGGCTACACCTTC
15	TRBV6-1	NA	TRBJ1-1	once	CASSEFRKLNTEAFF	TGTGCCAGCAGTGAATTCAGGAAACTGAACACTGAAGCTTTCTTT
11	TRBV29-1	NA	TRBJ2-2	NA	CSVWDTGELFF	TGCAGCGTCTGGGACACCGGGGAGCTGTTTTTT
15	TRBV7-9	TRBD2	TRBJ2-1	NA	CASSLAGTRGNEQFF	TGTGCCAGCAGCTTAGCTGGGACTAGAGGGAATGAGCAGTTCTTC
11	TRBV10-3	NA	TRBJ2-7	NA	CATETAGEQYF	TGTGCCACAGAGACCGCGGGGGAGCAGTACTTC
19	TRBV7-9	NA	TRBJ2-7	NA	CASSLASGRSHGASYEQYF	TGTGCCAGCAGCTTAGCCTCCGGGCGATCACATGGGGCCTCCTACGAGCAGTACTTC
14	TRBV27	NA	TRBJ2-1	NA	CASSFVRGYNEQFF	TGTGCCAGCAGTTTTGTCAGGGGCTACAATGAGCAGTTCTTC
17	TRBV19	NA	TRBJ2-3	NA	CASSSDGFNTVADTQYF	TGTGCCAGTAGTTCCGACGGGTTTAACACGGTGGCAGATACGCAGTATTTT
14	TRBV6-5	NA	TRBJ1-1	NA	CASSYSGVDTEAFF	TGTGCCAGCAGTTACTCGGGGGTGGACACTGAAGCTTTCTTT
15	TRBV12-5	NA	TRBJ1-2	NA	CASGPPGGGVDGYTF	TGTGCTAGTGGTCCCCCGGGAGGGGGGGTGGATGGCTACACCTTC
12	TRBV28	NA	TRBJ2-3	NA	CASSIYPDTQYF	TGTGCCAGCAGTATTTACCCAGATACGCAGTATTTT
13	TRBV19	TRBD2	TRBJ2-7	NA	CASAAGASYEQYF	TGTGCCAGTGCAGCGGGGGCCTCCTACGAGCAGTACTTC
13	TRBV25-1	NA	TRBJ2-7	NA	CASSEPLRVEQYF	TGTGCCAGCAGTGAACCCCTCCGGGTCGAGCAGTACTTC
12	TRBV11-3	NA	TRBJ2-7	once	CASSLGWSEQYF	TGTGCCAGCAGCTTAGGGTGGAGCGAGCAGTACTTC
14	TRBV29-1	TRBD2	TRBJ2-7	once	CSVRSAGVSYEQYF	TGCAGCGTACGATCGGCGGGAGTATCCTACGAGCAGTACTTC
22	TRBV7-6	NA	TRBJ2-6	NA	CASSVRLGVGGEAPSGANVLTF	TGTGCCAGCAGCGTTAGATTGGGAGTCGGGGGCGAGGCCCCCTCTGGGGCCAACGTCCTGACTTTC
15	TRBV9	TRBD1	TRBJ1-2	once	CASSGAGTGGHGYTF	TGTGCCAGCAGCGGAGCCGGGACAGGGGGTCATGGCTACACCTTC
14	TRBV4-3	NA	TRBJ1-2	once	CASSQGSKDYGYTF	TGCGCCAGCAGCCAAGGATCCAAAGACTATGGCTACACCTTC
15	TRBV6-1	TRBD1	TRBJ2-7	NA	CASSEWTGPSYEQYF	TGTGCCAGCAGTGAATGGACAGGCCCATCCTACGAGCAGTACTTC
16	TRBV27	TRBD2	TRBJ2-5	NA	CASSLRTSGYQETQYF	TGTGCCAGCAGTTTACGGACTAGCGGGTACCAAGAGACCCAGTACTTC
16	TRBV11-2	NA	TRBJ2-7	NA	CASSPNRGRNTYEQYF	TGTGCCAGCAGCCCAAATCGGGGTCGGAACACCTACGAGCAGTACTTC
12	TRBV6-1	NA	TRBJ1-1	once	CASSEGATEAFF	TGTGCCAGCAGTGAAGGGGCCACTGAAGCTTTCTTT
15	TRBV25-1	TRBD1	TRBJ1-1	NA	CASRLTGTQGTEAFF	TGTGCCAGCAGACTAACCGGGACACAGGGGACTGAAGCTTTCTTT
14	TRBV19	NA	TRBJ2-1	NA	CASRPDSSYNEQFF	TGTGCCAGCCGGCCGGACAGCTCCTACAATGAGCAGTTCTTC
17	TRBV28	NA	TRBJ2-5	NA	CASSSPDTNRGGETQYF	TGTGCCAGCAGTTCCCCCGACACCAATAGAGGCGGAGAGACCCAGTACTTC
12	TRBV6-5	NA	TRBJ2-3	NA	CASRRGADTQYF	TGTGCCAGCAGGAGGGGGGCAGATACGCAGTATTTT
14	TRBV27	TRBD1	TRBJ2-1	NA	CASSIPGQTNEQFF	TGTGCCAGCAGTATCCCGGGACAGACCAATGAGCAGTTCTTC
17	TRBV4-3	NA	TRBJ2-1	NA	CASSQDGSGYDHNEQFF	TGCGCCAGCAGCCAAGATGGGAGCGGATACGACCACAATGAGCAGTTCTTC
15	TRBV7-3	NA	TRBJ2-2	NA	CASRGTSDPPGSCFF	NA
15	TRBV2	TRBD2	TRBJ2-1	once	CATPEAAGGGYEQFF	TGTGCCACCCCGGAAGCCGCGGGAGGAGGCTATGAGCAGTTCTTC
19	TRBV4-1	TRBD2	TRBJ2-3	NA	CASSLQHIWERESTDTQYF	TGCGCCAGCAGCCTCCAACACATTTGGGAGCGGGAGTCCACAGATACGCAGTATTTT
13	TRBV10-3	NA	TRBJ1-1	few	CATRDLMNTEAFF	TGTGCCACGAGGGACCTTATGAACACTGAAGCTTTCTTT
16	TRBV27	TRBD2	TRBJ2-7	NA	CASSLKSAGGHYEQYF	TGTGCCAGCAGTTTAAAGTCAGCGGGAGGTCACTACGAGCAGTACTTC
16	TRBV11-2	NA	TRBJ2-4	NA	CASSWRGALAKNIQYF	TGTGCCAGCAGCTGGCGGGGCGCTCTAGCCAAAAACATTCAGTACTTC
15	TRBV14	NA	TRBJ2-3	NA	CASSQASRRTDTQYF	TGTGCCAGCAGCCAAGCTAGCAGGCGCACAGATACGCAGTATTTT
12	TRBV25-1	TRBD1	TRBJ2-3	NA	CASSEGQGTQYF	TGTGCCAGCAGTGAAGGACAGGGGACGCAGTATTTT
11	TRBV20-1	NA	TRBJ1-1	few	CSARAAIEAFF	TGCAGTGCTAGAGCCGCAATTGAAGCTTTCTTT
16	TRBV5-1	TRBD1	TRBJ2-2	NA	CASSLYQGDGTGELFF	TGCGCCAGCAGCTTGTACCAGGGGGACGGCACCGGGGAGCTGTTTTTT
13	TRBV6-5	NA	TRBJ2-3	NA	CASSSRGGDTQYF	TGTGCCAGCAGTTCCCGAGGGGGAGATACGCAGTATTTT
15	TRBV27	TRBD1	TRBJ1-5	NA	CASSGQGMSNQPQHF	TGTGCCAGCAGTGGACAGGGAATGAGCAATCAGCCCCAGCATTTT
13	TRBV19	NA	TRBJ2-7	NA	CASSTGRGGEQYF	TGTGCCAGTAGTACCGGCCGGGGCGGCGAGCAGTACTTC
15	TRBV28	NA	TRBJ2-7	NA	CASSLYEGGSYEQYF	TGTGCCAGCAGTTTATACGAGGGCGGCTCCTACGAGCAGTACTTC